The 22 T cell receptor beta chains in this list originate from one sample, sequenced in a study of blood T cell repertoires in COVID-19. Data came from immunoSEQ multiplex PCR; TCRdb stores just in-frame clones and leaves some out. Here the sample spans about 280,000 clones, about 91% being singletons. Sequenced: PBMCs or T cells enriched from blood (not recorded which). These receptors were taken from a man aged 35-49 years who had been exposed to COVID-19.

CDR3: CASSTSNYGYTF. DNA for the CDR3: TGTGCCAGTTCGACAAGTAACTATGGCTACACCTTC. V is TRBV12-3 or TRBV12-4 and J is TRBJ1-2, with D unclear. The CDR3 length is 12 residues. V lost 9 bases and J lost 1, with 9 bases in between.

The chain is built from TRBV5-4 and TRBJ2-1; 9 nucleotides agree with TRBD2. Germline CDR1 and CDR2: SGHNT and YYREEE (reference sequence). CDR3 length equals 16 residues. Germline trimming cut 4 bases from V and 2 bases from J; bases unmatched to any gene: 7. DNA for the CDR3: TGTGCCAGCAGCGCTCGAGCGGGGGGCACCTACAATGAGCAGTTCTTC. It encodes CASSARAGGTYNEQFF.

As regards this clone: Other nucleotide sequences from this sample produce the same CDR3. The chain carries TRBV7-9 and TRBJ1-5, with a possible D match to TRBD1 (5 bases). This CDR3 region has 14 residues. The ends were cut back, 2 bases at V and 1 base at J, with 6 bases in the middle. Germline CDR1 SEHNR, CDR2 FQNEAQ (reference sequence). The CDR3 coding sequence is TGTGCCAGCAGCTTACAGGGAAGCAATCAGCCCCAGCATTTT. It yields the protein CASSLQGSNQPQHF.

The rearrangement uses TRBV29-1 and TRBJ2-3; 7 nucleotides match TRBD1. V was clipped by 7 bases and J by 5 bases; unmatched bases: 9. Germline CDR1 and CDR2: SQVTM and ANQGSEA. CDR3 length equals 13 residues. In DNA, the CDR3 is TGCAGCGCCGACACAGGGGTTGAAGATACGCAGTATTTT. Translated: CSADTGVEDTQYF.

The chain joins TRBV10-2 to TRBJ1-4, with D possibly being TRBD1 (5 bases). Germline assignment: CDR1 WSHSY and CDR2 SAAADI. V lost 0 bases, J lost 0 bases, and 5 bases lay in between. This CDR3 region has 15 residues. CDR3 DNA: TGCGCCAGCAGTGAGTCACAGGCAACTAATGAAAAACTGTTTTTT. This codes for CASSESQATNEKLFF.

The chain uses TRBV24-1 and TRBJ1-4, with a tentative D call TRBD1 (5 bases). This CDR3 spans 14 amino acids. V shed 4 bases and J shed 2 bases, with 7 bases lying between them. Germline V gene data show CDR1 as KGHDR and CDR2 as SFDVKD. CDR3 sequence (DNA): TGTGCCACCAGTGAGGGGGGTACTAATGAAAAACTGTTTTTT. It specifies CATSEGGTNEKLFF.

The rearrangement uses TRBV25-1 and TRBJ1-5; D may be TRBD1 (6 bases). CDR1 is MGHDK, CDR2 SYGVNS, per germline. This CDR3 comprises 13 residues. V lost 7 bases to trimming and J lost 3 bases, with 10 bases between them. CDR3 in amino acids: CASTGDTNQPQHF. The CDR3 bases are TGTGCCAGCACCGGGGACACCAATCAGCCCCAGCATTTT.

This sequence joins TRBV6-5 and TRBJ1-3; no definite D call. The CDR3 loop spans 12 amino acids. The germline V and J ends were trimmed by 4 bases and 4 bases, with 5 bases remaining between them. Germline CDR1 and CDR2: MNHEY and SVGAGI. The CDR3 sequence: CASSSRGNTIYF. CDR3 DNA sequence: TGTGCCAGCAGTTCCAGGGGAAACACCATATATTTT.

The gene calls are TRBV25-1 and TRBJ2-7; possible D gene TRBD1, 6 bases. This CDR3 region has 15 residues. Germline loops: CDR1 MGHDK, CDR2 SYGVNS. Trimming shortened V by 1 base and J by 4 bases, and 14 bases separated the two germline ends. The DNA of the CDR3 is TGTGCCAGCAGTGAATCTCCGGGACAAGCATACGAGCAGTACTTC. Its protein product is CASSESPGQAYEQYF.

The V call is TRBV7-3, the J call TRBJ2-7; 9 nucleotides match TRBD1. J was trimmed by 6 bases and V by 4 bases; bases with no gene match: 4. The V gene's germline CDR1 is SGHTA and CDR2 FQGTGA. This CDR3 is built from 13 residues. The CDR3 nucleotides read TGTGCCAGCAGCTCGCGACAGGGGGGCGAGCAGTACTTC. The encoded protein is CASSSRQGGEQYF.

This chain joins TRBV27 and TRBJ1-4; D ambiguous. The CDR3 is made up of 13 amino acids. Germline-derived CDR1 and CDR2 are MNHEY and SMNVEV (reference sequence). V dropped 6 bases and J dropped 4 bases, with 9 bases sitting between them. The CDR3 loop is CASRSRVNEKLFF. CDR3 bases: TGTGCCAGCAGGTCGAGGGTTAATGAAAAACTGTTTTTT.

This clone came up once. V gene TRBV10-1 combines with J gene TRBJ2-1; D gene uncertain. The CDR3 sequence is 12 residues long. The germline V and J ends were trimmed by 9 bases and 8 bases, with 14 bases remaining between them. Germline V CDR1 and CDR2: WNHNN, SYGVQD (reference sequence). As DNA, the CDR3 is TGCGCCAGGCCGAAAGAAGGAGATGAGCAGTTCTTC. It specifies CARPKEGDEQFF.

This rearrangement joins TRBV19 to TRBJ1-1; D unresolved. CDR3 length equals 12 residues. From germline, CDR1 is LNHDA and CDR2 SQIVND (reference sequence). The V and J ends lost 3 bases and 7 bases respectively, with 9 bases between them. The CDR3 is CASSIPGNEAFF. The CDR3 region has the DNA TGTGCCAGTAGTATCCCCGGTAATGAAGCTTTCTTT.

The DNA of the CDR3 is TGTGCCAGCAGCTTTTCGGCAGCTGGGGGGAATGAGCAGTTCTTC. Translated: CASSFSAAGGNEQFF. J is TRBJ2-1 and V is TRBV5-6; maybe TRBD2 (6 bases). Trimming cost V 2 bases and J 7 bases, with 16 bases left between them. This CDR3 contains 15 residues. Germline V gives CDR1 SGHDT, CDR2 YYEEEE.

The chain carries TRBV11-2 and TRBJ1-1, with D uncertain. Germline loops: CDR1 SGHAT, CDR2 FQNNGV. V was shortened by 6 bases and J by 6 bases, with 14 bases between the two germline ends. CDR3 size: 13 residues. CDR3 bases: TGTGCCAGCAGTCCTATCAACGGGGCTGAAGCTTTCTTT. It codes for CASSPINGAEAFF. Filled out from reference TRBV11-2 and TRBJ1-1, the complete variable domain reads EAGVAQSPRYKIIEKRQSVAFWCNPISGHATLYWYQQILGQGPKLLIQFQNNGVVDDSQLPKDRFSAERLKGVDSTLKIQPAKLEDSAVYLCASSPINGAEAFFGQGTRLTVV.

V is TRBV6-2 or TRBV6-3 and J is TRBJ2-1; D call uncertain. Germline V gene lookup returns CDR1 MNHEY and CDR2 SVGEGT. This CDR3 comprises 12 residues. V was shortened by 2 bases and J by 3 bases, with 2 bases between the two germline ends. The CDR3 loop is CASSYRYNEQFF. Written as DNA, the CDR3 is TGTGCCAGCAGTTACCGCTACAATGAGCAGTTCTTC.

The rearrangement links TRBV5-1 to TRBJ1-6; D gene ambiguous. CDR3 length equals 13 residues. V dropped 4 bases and J dropped 6 bases, with 8 bases sitting between them. From germline, CDR1 is SGHRS and CDR2 YFSETQ. This CDR3 reads CASSAGSNSPLHF. CDR3 in DNA: TGCGCCAGCAGCGCTGGTAGTAATTCACCCCTCCACTTT. Looking up the rest from reference TRBV5-1 and TRBJ1-6 gives the full variable domain: KAGVTQTPRYLIKTRGQQVTLSCSPISGHRSVSWYQQTPGQGLQFLFEYFSETQRNKGNFPGRFSGRQFSNSRSEMNVSTLELGDSALYLCASSAGSNSPLHFGNGTRLTVT.

The genes are TRBV30 and TRBJ1-3; unclear D gene. Germline V gives CDR1 GTSNPN, CDR2 SVGIG (reference sequence). The CDR3 is 12 residues long. V shed 7 bases and J shed 0 bases, with 7 bases lying between them. The CDR3 DNA is TGTGCCTCGCGGAACTCTGGAAACACCATATATTTT. Its protein is CASRNSGNTIYF.

This clone is a singleton in its sample. The chain couples TRBV7-3 to TRBJ2-1, with a weak D call TRBD1 (6 bases). Germline V lookup: CDR1 SGHTA, CDR2 FQGTGA. The V end was cut by 5 bases, the J end by 6 bases, with 11 bases between. CDR3 size: 13 residues. CDR3 nucleotides: TGTGCCAGCAGCGCTCAGGGGTCCAATGAGCAGTTCTTC. This encodes CASSAQGSNEQFF.

The rearrangement joins TRBV27 to TRBJ2-3; 7 bases fit TRBD2. Looked up from germline, CDR1 is MNHEY and CDR2 is SMNVEV (reference sequence). V shed 1 base, J shed 0 bases, and the junction held 4 bases outside the gene matches. The CDR3 loop spans 16 amino acids. CDR3 sequence reads: CASSLFREASTDTQYF. CDR3 DNA: TGTGCCAGCAGTTTATTTCGGGAGGCTAGCACAGATACGCAGTATTTT.

This clone has more than one count but fewer than ten. The V call is TRBV6-1, the J call TRBJ1-4, with no clear D. V was trimmed by 0 bases and J by 4 bases, leaving 6 bases between them. The CDR3 has 14 residues. The germline gives CDR1 MNHNS, CDR2 SASEGT. The CDR3 here is CASSEAVDNEKLFF. Written as DNA, the CDR3 is TGTGCCAGCAGTGAAGCGGTAGATAATGAAAAACTGTTTTTT.

The chain is built from TRBV7-9 and TRBJ2-7; TRBD2 agrees at 8 bases. Germline values: CDR1 SEHNR, CDR2 FQNEAQ (reference sequence). J was trimmed by 2 bases and V by 1 base; bases with no gene match: 7. The CDR3 has 16 residues. CDR3 sequence (DNA): TGTGCCAGCAGCTTAGTGGGACTAGGGTCTCCCTACGAGCAGTACTTC. Encoded protein: CASSLVGLGSPYEQYF.